Listed here are 10 T cell receptor beta chains from one sample, sequenced in a study of cytomegalovirus exposure and HLA in healthy donors. 13 Jbeta primers and 60 Vbeta primers were used for the PCR. Profiling relied on immunoSEQ multiplex PCR, and the TCRdb table lists in-frame clones only, not all of them. The sample yields around 140,000 clones, around 78% seen once. Sequencing was performed on PBMCs. These receptors all stem from a middle-aged man in good health and CMV-seronegative.

The sample holds one count of this clone. The CDR3: CASSPSGTGVYEQYF. CDR3 sequence (DNA): TGTGCCAGCAGCCCCTCCGGGACAGGGGTCTACGAGCAGTACTTC. The genes are TRBV9 and TRBJ2-7; TRBD1 agrees at 10 bases. CDR3 length: 15 residues. CDR1 is SGDLS, CDR2 YYNGEE, per germline. With V trimmed by 4 bases and J by 3 bases, 7 bases remained unmatched.

The rearrangement joins TRBV7-3 to TRBJ2-1, with TRBD1 matching 7 bases. Germline assignment: CDR1 SGHTA and CDR2 FQGTGA. The CDR3 covers 15 residues. V dropped 2 bases and J dropped 2; count of bases not matched to a gene: 3. The CDR3 coding sequence is TGTGCCAGCAGCTTAGAAGGGGGCCCCTACAATGAGCAGTTCTTC. It encodes CASSLEGGPYNEQFF.

V usage is TRBV9 and J usage is TRBJ2-2, with D possibly matching TRBD1 (6 bases). CDR3 length: 18 residues. Trimming left V 0 bases short and J 4 bases short, with 19 bases between. Per germline, CDR1 SGDLS and CDR2 YYNGEE. CDR3 loop: CASSVGIGPGAFTGELFF. The DNA of the CDR3 is TGTGCCAGCAGCGTAGGAATCGGGCCAGGGGCGTTCACCGGGGAGCTGTTTTTT.

The chain carries TRBV27 and TRBJ1-1, with D hard to call. CDR1 MNHEY and CDR2 SMNVEV come from the germline V gene (reference sequence). This CDR3 contains 15 residues. V gave up 0 bases and J gave up 5 bases, with 13 bases separating them. CDR3 loop: CASSLSVYEGTEAFF. The CDR3 nucleotides are TGTGCCAGCAGTTTATCGGTGTACGAGGGTACTGAAGCTTTCTTT.

The chain links TRBV11-2 to TRBJ2-7; 10 bases map to TRBD2. The CDR3 runs to 16 residues. Germline V gene lookup returns CDR1 SGHAT and CDR2 FQNNGV. V lost 1 base, J lost 0 bases, and 3 bases stayed unmatched. CDR3 bases: TGTGCCAGCAGCTTAGTTACTAGCGGGACCTCCTACGAGCAGTACTTC. It yields the protein CASSLVTSGTSYEQYF.

This sequence joins TRBV2 and TRBJ1-6; 8 bases align to TRBD1. The CDR3 is made up of 13 amino acids. The germline V gene has CDR1 SNHLY and CDR2 FYNNEI. Germline trimming cut 2 bases from V and 10 bases from J; bases unmatched to any gene: 1. CDR3 residues: CASSERTGSPLHF. The CDR3 nucleotides are TGTGCCAGCAGTGAAAGGACAGGGTCACCCCTCCACTTT.

This chain's CDR3 is CASSFSGTGVPNQPQHF. For the CDR3, the DNA is TGTGCCAGCAGCTTCTCCGGGACAGGGGTCCCCAATCAGCCCCAGCATTTT. The chain has TRBV7-2 and TRBJ1-5, with TRBD1 identical over 10 bases. Germline V gene sequence: CDR1 SGHTA, CDR2 FQGNSA. J gave up 3 bases and V 3 bases, and 8 bases lay outside the gene matches. The CDR3 loop spans 17 amino acids.

This sequence joins TRBV6-5 and TRBJ1-4; D is perhaps TRBD1 (6 bases). The germline V gene has CDR1 MNHEY and CDR2 SVGAGI. V lost 4 bases to trimming and J lost 5 bases, with 11 bases between them. The CDR3 has 14 amino acids. CDR3 loop: CASSLGQRNEKLFF. As DNA, the CDR3 is TGTGCCAGCAGTTTGGGACAAAGAAATGAAAAACTGTTTTTT.

This chain links TRBV5-1 with TRBJ2-1; 12 bases match TRBD1. The germline V gene encodes CDR1 SGHRS and CDR2 YFSETQ. CDR3 length: 17 amino acids. The ends lost 4 bases at V and 4 bases at J; junction bases unmatched: 9. As DNA, the CDR3 is TGCGCCAGCAGCGTTTCCGGGACAGGGGGCGGGTACAATGAGCAGTTCTTC. Its translation: CASSVSGTGGGYNEQFF.

This sequence joins TRBV2 and TRBJ2-5; D is ambiguous. V lost 1 base and J 1 base, leaving 7 bases between the germline ends. CDR3 length: 14 amino acids. Germline loops: CDR1 SNHLY, CDR2 FYNNEI. CDR3 sequence: CASSEEYIQETQYF. CDR3 sequence (DNA): TGTGCCAGCAGTGAAGAATATATCCAAGAGACCCAGTACTTC.